Shown below are 25 T cell receptor beta chains from a single sample sequenced in a study of graft-versus-host responses after intestinal transplantation. The table came from immunoSEQ multiplex PCR; TCRdb's copy has only in-frame clones and leaves some out. The sample has about 14,000 clones, just over 35% seen once. Responders (approximately 200,000, CFSE-labeled) met approximately 200,000 stimulators that were irradiated and violet-dye-labeled. Sequenced here: alloreactive CD8+ T cells from a mixed lymphocyte reaction culture, sampled before intestinal transplant. Subset given: CFSE-low proliferating T cells sorted from roughly six-day pre-transplant mixed lymphocyte reaction (GvH or HvG direction). The receptors come from a human patient who received an intestinal transplant.

J is TRBJ1-1 and V is TRBV7-9; D ambiguous. Germline V gene data show CDR1 as SEHNR and CDR2 as FQNEAQ (reference sequence). V gave up 2 bases and J gave up 1 base, with 5 bases separating them. The CDR3 contains 13 residues. As DNA, the CDR3 is TGTGCCAGCAGCTTAACCGAGAACACTGAAGCTTTCTTT. Its translation is CASSLTENTEAFF. The full variable domain, its missing parts supplied by reference TRBV7-9 and TRBJ1-1, is DTGVSQNPRHKITKRGQNVTFRCDPISEHNRLYWYRQTLGQGPEFLTYFQNEAQLEKSRLLSDRFSAERPKGSFSTLEIQRTEQGDSAMYLCASSLTENTEAFFGQGTRLTVV.

The V call is TRBV6-5, the J call TRBJ2-1, with 7 bases fitting TRBD1. Germline trimming cut 6 bases from V and 2 bases from J; bases unmatched to any gene: 7. This CDR3 has 15 amino acids. The germline gives CDR1 MNHEY, CDR2 SVGAGI. In DNA, the CDR3 is TGTGCCAGCAGCGTAGGGACAGAGCCCTACAATGAGCAGTTCTTC. Its protein product is CASSVGTEPYNEQFF.

The chain combines TRBV10-3 with TRBJ2-7; 7 bases match TRBD1. The V gene end was trimmed by 5 bases and the J gene end by 2 bases; junction bases not matched to a gene: 3. The CDR3 loop spans 13 amino acids. The germline V gene has CDR1 ENHRY and CDR2 SYGVKD. The CDR3 protein is CAISLDRTYEQYF. In nucleotides, the CDR3 is TGTGCCATCAGTTTGGACAGGACCTACGAGCAGTACTTC.

The chain joins TRBV27 to TRBJ1-1, with 7 bases lining up with TRBD1. CDR1 MNHEY and CDR2 SMNVEV come from the germline V gene (reference sequence). The CDR3 consists of 14 residues. The junction had 8 bases not matched to a gene; V was cut back by 3 bases and J by 7 bases. This CDR3 is CASSFGTAASEAFF. The CDR3 nucleotides are TGTGCCAGCAGTTTCGGGACAGCGGCTAGTGAAGCTTTCTTT.

This clone appeared a few times. The chain is built from TRBV6-5 and TRBJ2-1; D is perhaps TRBD1 (6 bases). Per the germline V gene, CDR1 is MNHEY and CDR2 is SVGAGI. The CDR3 covers 12 residues. The germline V and J ends were trimmed by 6 bases and 12 bases, with 15 bases remaining between them. The chain's CDR3 is CASSPSGVGQFF. CDR3 bases: TGTGCCAGCAGCCCCTCAGGGGTAGGGCAGTTCTTC.

The chain carries TRBV2 and TRBJ1-1, with D perhaps matching TRBD1 (5 bases). The CDR3 is 19 residues long. V was clipped by 5 bases and J by 1 base, with 26 bases between them. Germline lookup yields CDR1 SNHLY and CDR2 FYNNEI. In DNA form, the CDR3 reads TGTGCCAGCAGTTCTCTTAGCCGGGACGCGCTGATATGGAACACTGAAGCTTTCTTT. Protein sequence: CASSSLSRDALIWNTEAFF.

CDR3 coding DNA: TGTGCCACCAGCAGAGGGAATGAGCAGTTCTTC. Translated, it gives CATSRGNEQFF. The chain joins TRBV15 to TRBJ2-1; no clear D gene. CDR1 LNHNV and CDR2 YYDKDF come from the germline V gene (reference sequence). Trimming took 1 base from V and 7 from J, leaving 2 bases between them. The CDR3 spans 11 residues.

V gene TRBV7-9 combines with J gene TRBJ1-1; TRBD1 is a possible D gene (6 bases). Trimming cost V 6 bases and J 7 bases, with 15 bases left between them. The germline V gene encodes CDR1 SEHNR and CDR2 FQNEAQ (reference sequence). The CDR3 runs 13 residues. CDR3 DNA: TGTGCCAGCAGACCCCCGACAGGACATGAAGCTTTCTTT. Encoded protein: CASRPPTGHEAFF. Complete variable domain (other parts from reference TRBV7-9 and TRBJ1-1): DTGVSQNPRHKITKRGQNVTFRCDPISEHNRLYWYRQTLGQGPEFLTYFQNEAQLEKSRLLSDRFSAERPKGSFSTLEIQRTEQGDSAMYLCASRPPTGHEAFFGQGTRLTVV.

The J gene is TRBJ1-2, the V gene TRBV5-4, with 10 bases aligning to TRBD1. V shed 4 bases, J shed 5 bases, and the junction held 5 bases outside the gene matches. Germline CDR1 is SGHNT and CDR2 is YYREEE (reference sequence). The CDR3 loop spans 14 amino acids. The CDR3: CASSDPGQGYGYTF. The CDR3, as DNA: TGTGCCAGCAGCGATCCGGGACAGGGGTATGGCTACACCTTC.

The chain carries TRBV21-1 and TRBJ1-6; TRBD1, the table's D call, lacks a check against the DNA. TRBV21-1 is flagged as a pseudogene. The CDR3 consists of 18 residues. The CDR3 DNA reads as TGTGCCAGCAGCAAAACCAAGTCTCCAGGGTCCTATAATTCACCCCTCCACTTT. Translated, it gives CASSKTKSPGSYNSPLHF.

This clone came up a few times. The chain uses TRBV4-1 and TRBJ2-7; perhaps TRBD1 as D (6 bases). There are 16 residues in the CDR3. The V and J ends lost 4 bases and 4 bases respectively, with 20 bases between them. The germline V gene has CDR1 MGHRA and CDR2 YSYEKL. The CDR3 loop is CASSPFIGDNAYEQYF. As DNA, the CDR3 is TGCGCCAGCAGCCCCTTCATCGGGGACAACGCTTACGAGCAGTACTTC.

This chain links TRBV6-5 with TRBJ1-1; perhaps TRBD1 as D (5 bases). CDR3 length equals 16 residues. Looked up from germline, CDR1 is MNHEY and CDR2 is SVGAGI. Trimming cost V 2 bases and J 0 bases, with 13 bases left between them. The CDR3 sequence: CASSYRAGLMNTEAFF. In DNA form, the CDR3 reads TGTGCCAGCAGTTACCGAGCGGGGCTGATGAACACTGAAGCTTTCTTT.

This clone was picked up a small number of times. J is TRBJ2-7 and V is TRBV19; TRBD2 matches 16 bases. CDR3 length: 15 amino acids. Germline V gene lookup returns CDR1 LNHDA and CDR2 SQIVND (reference sequence). The J segment lost 4 bases and the V segment lost 5 bases, leaving 2 bases of the junction unmatched. CDR3 in DNA: TGTGCCAGTAGTGTGGGACTAGCGGGGGGGTACGAGCAGTACTTC. This translates into CASSVGLAGGYEQYF.

V usage is TRBV4-1 and J usage is TRBJ2-1; 10 bases line up with TRBD1. V gave up 2 bases and J gave up 8 bases; unmatched junction bases: 12. Germline values: CDR1 MGHRA, CDR2 YSYEKL. The CDR3 runs to 17 residues. CDR3 DNA: TGCGCCAGCAGCCAACTGACGACCGGGACAGGGGCTTATGAGCAGTTCTTC. Protein: CASSQLTTGTGAYEQFF.

Note on this clone: It is likely a read error, because the conserved phenylalanine at the end of the CDR3 is missing. The DNA is left out, because the CDR3 cannot be placed on it with certainty; the CDR3 is given as TCRdb lists it. This sequence joins TRBV15 and TRBJ1-2; the table names TRBD1, a call not compared with the DNA. Per the germline V gene, CDR1 is LNHNV and CDR2 is YYDKDF (reference sequence). The CDR3 has 14 residues if both end residues are counted. The CDR3 spells CATSRDWLRTGLLL.

The gene calls are TRBV29-1 and TRBJ2-7; maybe TRBD1 (5 bases). The CDR3 consists of 14 residues. Per germline, CDR1 SQVTM and CDR2 ANQGSEA. With 5 bases removed from V and 2 bases from J, the gap between germline ends came to 16 bases. The CDR3 DNA is TGCAGCGTTCTAGGGGCAGGTCATACCTACGAGCAGTACTTC. It codes for CSVLGAGHTYEQYF.

The chain couples TRBV4-1 to TRBJ2-5; tentative D call: TRBD2 (6 bases). V dropped 4 bases and J dropped 2 bases, with 14 bases sitting between them. There are 15 residues in the CDR3. Germline lookup yields CDR1 MGHRA and CDR2 YSYEKL. In DNA form, the CDR3 reads TGCGCCAGCAGCCCGATAGAGGCGGGGCAAGAGACCCAGTACTTC. Translation: CASSPIEAGQETQYF.

The CDR3 region has the DNA TGTGCCAGCTGGAGGGGGACCGGGGAGCTGTTTTTT. It encodes CASWRGTGELFF. This rearrangement joins TRBV6-5 to TRBJ2-2, with D perhaps TRBD1 or TRBD2 (6 bases each). The V and J ends lost 8 bases and 5 bases respectively, with 9 bases between them. Germline CDR1 is MNHEY and CDR2 is SVGAGI. The CDR3 length is 12 residues.

This rearrangement joins TRBV19 to TRBJ1-2, with D hard to call. V was pared by 5 bases and J by 5 bases, with 9 bases between. The CDR3 contains 12 residues. CDR1 LNHDA and CDR2 SQIVND come from the germline V gene (reference sequence). CDR3 sequence (DNA): TGTGCCAGTAGTCCGGGTCCATATGGCTACACCTTC. This gives the protein CASSPGPYGYTF.

This chain joins TRBV6-5 and TRBJ2-2; D not resolved. The CDR3 consists of 11 residues. Deletions cut 7 bases from V and 7 bases from J, with 7 bases between. The germline V gene encodes CDR1 MNHEY and CDR2 SVGAGI. The CDR3 region is CASTADGELFF. Here the CDR3 DNA reads TGTGCCAGCACCGCCGACGGGGAGCTGTTTTTT.

This clone was counted between two and nine times. V is TRBV30 and J is TRBJ1-2; no definite D call. Germline V gene lookup returns CDR1 GTSNPN and CDR2 SVGIG (reference sequence). Trimming removed 0 bases at V and 8 bases at J, with 13 bases between. The CDR3 extends over 13 amino acids. The CDR3 region is CAWSVGHSYGYTF. DNA of the CDR3: TGTGCCTGGAGTGTTGGGCATTCGTACGGCTACACCTTC. Full variable domain (missing parts from reference TRBV30 and TRBJ1-2): SQTIHQWPATLVQPVGSPLSLECTVEGTSNPNLYWYRQAAGRGLQLLFYSVGIGQISSEVPQNLSASRPQDRQFILSSKKLLLSDSGFYLCAWSVGHSYGYTFGSGTRLTVV.

This chain links TRBV6-1 with TRBJ1-5; D remains unclear. V shed 5 bases and J shed 3 bases, with 8 bases lying between them. The CDR3 contains 13 residues. In germline, CDR1 is MNHNS, CDR2 SASEGT. Here the CDR3 reads CASSLGLNQPQHF. CDR3 DNA: TGTGCCAGCAGTTTAGGACTCAATCAGCCCCAGCATTTT.

The chain has TRBV4-1 and TRBJ2-7; maybe TRBD2 (5 bases). V was cut by 4 bases and J by 2 bases, with 12 bases left in between. Germline assignment: CDR1 MGHRA and CDR2 YSYEKL. CDR3 size: 14 residues. CDR3 sequence: CASSPDFSTYEQYF. The CDR3 nucleotides read TGCGCCAGCAGCCCGGACTTTTCGACCTACGAGCAGTACTTC.

This clone has just one count. The chain uses TRBV25-1 and TRBJ2-3, with D unclear. The CDR3 extends over 16 amino acids. The V end lost 1 base, the J end lost 0 bases, and 11 bases lay between the germline ends. Germline CDR1 MGHDK, CDR2 SYGVNS. CDR3 DNA: TGTGCCAGCAGTGAATTTTTTCTGGGGAGCACAGATACGCAGTATTTT. Residues: CASSEFFLGSTDTQYF.

This clone is deemed medium-sized. The chain links TRBV5-6 to TRBJ2-1; D remains ambiguous. The CDR3 has 12 residues. V was trimmed by 1 base and J by 6 bases, leaving 5 bases between them. The germline V gene has CDR1 SGHDT and CDR2 YYEEEE. The CDR3 region is CASSLTANEQFF. CDR3 in DNA: TGTGCCAGCAGCTTGACAGCCAATGAGCAGTTCTTC.